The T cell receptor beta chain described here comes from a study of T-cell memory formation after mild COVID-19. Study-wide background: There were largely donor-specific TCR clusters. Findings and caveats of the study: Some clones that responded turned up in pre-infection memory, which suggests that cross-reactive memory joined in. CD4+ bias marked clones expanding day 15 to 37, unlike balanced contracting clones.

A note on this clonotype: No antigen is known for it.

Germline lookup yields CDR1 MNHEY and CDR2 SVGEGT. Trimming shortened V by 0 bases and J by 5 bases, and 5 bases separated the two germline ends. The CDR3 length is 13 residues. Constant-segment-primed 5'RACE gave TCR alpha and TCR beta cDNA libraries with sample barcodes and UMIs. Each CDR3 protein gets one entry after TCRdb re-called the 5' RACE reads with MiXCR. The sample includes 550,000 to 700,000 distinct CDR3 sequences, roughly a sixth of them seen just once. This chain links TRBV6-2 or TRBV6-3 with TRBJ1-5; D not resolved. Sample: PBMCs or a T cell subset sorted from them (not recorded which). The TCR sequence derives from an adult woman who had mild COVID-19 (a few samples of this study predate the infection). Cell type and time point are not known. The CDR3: CASSYSPYQPQHF. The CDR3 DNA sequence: TGTGCCAGCAGTTACTCGCCATATCAGCCCCAGCATTTT.